Described below is a single TCR beta chain sequence and its context. Its antigen is currently unknown. The CDR3 contains 15 residues. The V gene lost 3 bases and the J gene lost 2 bases, with 9 bases spanning the gap. Germline loops: CDR1 SGDLS, CDR2 YYNGEE. The naive CD8 subset, CD45RO-negative cells positively selected for CCR7, excluded terminally differentiated effector memory CD45RA+ cells. The data are from a study of shared clonotypes between healthy human individuals. Overall study findings and caveats: Donor scarcity curtailed the genetic and exposure-history diversity represented herein. Clonotype sharing across several donors was observed for approximately 5% of naive CD4 clonotypes.

Clones were read by immunoSEQ multiplex PCR, and TCRdb kept only the in-frame ones, dropping some. The table records over 2,000,000 clones, roughly 95% of them present only once. This receptor was identified in a man aged 18 to 29 in good health. Some clones in this sample may be carry-over from other donors' samples. The material sequenced was naive CD8+ T cells from PBMCs. The genes are TRBV9 and TRBJ2-6; D is undetermined. CDR3 protein: CASSEGTPGANVLTF. CDR3 nucleotide sequence: TGTGCCAGCAGCGAGGGTACCCCTGGGGCCAACGTCCTGACTTTC.